This entry concerns a single T cell receptor (beta chain). This clone's antigen is unknown. Qualities for individual bases were not recorded, and no much larger clone is one base off. The sample comes from a study of T cell responses to AZD1222 COVID-19 vaccine (dated by TCRdb to the early 2020s). Some background on the complete study: Because spike-specific TCR depth and breadth did not differ between the two schedules, AZD1222 recipients who got a second dose at roughly 4 weeks were pooled with those who got a second dose at roughly 12 weeks. A total of 233 trial participants underwent TCR sequencing, of whom some 210 received two doses of AZD1222 and about 25 received two doses of the MenACWY control vaccine. Enrollment into the trials was organized by age into subgroups of 18-55, 56-69 and 70-plus years, and those subgroups contained about 160, 30 and 59 TCR-sequenced participants, respectively.

V has 6 bases trimmed and J has 6 bases trimmed; junction bases matching no gene number 11. Taken from cysteine to phenylalanine, the CDR3 has 16 residues. Only the CDR3 region is kept as DNA, spanning 48 bases read in frame from base 1. CDR1 and CDR2 are drawn from the germline V gene: MGHDK, SYGVNS. Taken with the paper, the label for time point translates to: baseline before first vaccination. Vaccinee samples were obtained from the UK trials COV001 and COV002, which included a single-blind randomized controlled phase 2/3 trial of AZD1222 (ChAdOx1 nCoV-19) in healthy adults. For TCRbeta chain sequencing, PBMC samples from trial participants were taken at day 0 and at day 28 after the second dose. The CDR3 regions of human TCRbeta chains were analyzed by immunosequencing. The authors' pipeline ran thus. TCRs in the repertoires were compared against a reference library of SARS-CoV-2-specific TCRs that had been generated with the MIRA antigen-specificity platform. Breadth was defined as the fraction of unique TCRs that were SARS-CoV-2-associated. Depth was defined as the fraction of total T cells that were SARS-CoV-2-associated. Using the MIRA data, each spike-specific TCR was assigned both to the spike region to which the TCR was reactive and to a CD4 or CD8 class. Log10-transformed breadth and depth values were compared by one-way ANOVA with Sidak's multiple comparisons tests. As stored in TCRdb, this immuneACCESS dataset retains in-frame rearrangements with V and J assigned. A fraction of the clones does not appear; measured against another copy, unresolved V genes explain less than half of the discrepancy, and the remainder lacks a known reason. The D gene and trimming were derived from the DNA, and the V and J assignments and clone size from that table. Recorded for this sample are about 110,000 clones; more than 85% of them occurred a single time. Of the sample, roughly 1.2% is held by the ten largest clones.

Results and caveats for the whole study, not just this receptor: Reportedly, close to half of the unique spike-specific TCRs recognized epitopes lying outside the regions that are mutated in the B.1.351 and B.1.1.7 variants. The 56-69-year group was small, and its depth increase did not reach significance, likely because of low power. No day 14 peak-response samples were available, so repertoires were characterized only after the peak T cell response. CD4 TCRs associated with the vaccine covered the entire spike protein, and the dominant responses were in regions 160-218 and 743-854. Only a handful of AZD1222 recipients were SARS-CoV-2 seropositive at baseline, limiting conclusions about previously exposed vaccinees. After two AZD1222 doses, spike-specific TCR breadth and depth were significantly higher than at day 0 and than in MenACWY recipients. Participants were mostly white British, with more females than males. The authors suggested clonal diversity may have been underestimated.

Recombination joined TRBV25-1 with TRBJ1-6; a stretch of 7 junction bases matches TRBD1. The sequence was obtained from an adult in good health. This sample comprised peripheral blood, obtained on day 0 of AZD1222 vaccination. The CDR3 region has the sequence CASSAYSGTVNSPLHF. The DNA sequence is given as TGTGCCAGCAGCGCCTACTCCGGGACAGTTAATTCACCCCTCCACTTT. The CDR3 plus the reference TRBV25-1 and TRBJ1-6 genes for the other parts give the full variable domain: EADIYQTPRYLVIGTGKKITLECSQTMGHDKMYWYQQDPGMELHLIHYSYGVNSTEKGDLSSESTVSRIRTEHFPLTLESARPSHTSQYLCASSAYSGTVNSPLHFGNGTRLTVT.